This T cell receptor beta chain was recorded in a study of T cell responses to AZD1222 COVID-19 vaccine. Overall study: Pooled together were second doses at about 4 or about 12 weeks.

Study outcomes and limitations: The donor group comprised mostly white British people and more females; the analysis possibly underestimated clonal diversity.

Assay used: immunoSEQ multiplex PCR; TCRdb lists only in-frame clones, some missing. The sample lists about 96,000 clones; roughly 90% were seen once. Turning to this clone: Its antigen remains unidentified.

V was clipped by 4 bases and J by 0 bases; unmatched bases: 5. The V gene's germline CDR1 is MDHEN and CDR2 SYDVKM. The CDR3 covers 15 residues. The sequence was collected from an adult in good health. The chain combines TRBV28 with TRBJ2-5, with 7 bases fitting TRBD2. Sequencing was performed on peripheral blood, taken on day 0 of AZD1222 vaccination. The DNA for the CDR3 is TGTGCCAGCAGTTCCTTCGGGGGGAACCAAGAGACCCAGTACTTC. Amino acids: CASSSFGGNQETQYF.